This is a list of T cell receptor beta chains from one sample in a study of post-analysis software for immune sequencing data. MiXCR, run by TCRdb on the PCR reads, gives a single entry per CDR3 protein. The sample lists some 450,000 distinct CDR3 sequences, roughly 45% occurring once. Sequences were obtained from blood. The receptor source for this set is a girl under 18 with multiple sclerosis. Each CDR3 is given with its conserved first and last residue. D genes are given only for firm matches. The size field is filled for only some rows; it gives once, few, many or a size class.

NA	TRBV9	TRBJ1-2	few	CASSVGGLGGGYTF	TGTGCCAGCAGCGTAGGCGGGTTAGGGGGAGGCTACACCTTC
TRBD1	TRBV29-1	TRBJ2-1	few	CSVYPHPGTGAGEGLNEQFF	TGCAGCGTTTACCCTCACCCCGGGACAGGGGCGGGAGAGGGCCTCAATGAGCAGTTCTTC
NA	TRBV5-1	TRBJ2-5	NA	CASSLQAQQETQYF	TGCGCCAGCAGCTTGCAGGCCCAGCAAGAGACCCAGTACTTC
NA	TRBV7-2	TRBJ2-4	few	CAGSLGTGAKNIQYF	TGTGCCGGCAGCTTAGGAACAGGGGCCAAAAACATTCAGTACTTC
NA	TRBV10-3	TRBJ2-1	NA	CAYGRGNEQFF	TGTGCCTACGGTAGGGGGAATGAGCAGTTCTTC
NA	TRBV6-5	TRBJ1-1	NA	CASSYSDEGNTEAFF	TGTGCCAGCAGTTACTCGGACGAGGGGAACACTGAAGCTTTCTTT
NA	TRBV12-3/TRBV12-4	TRBJ2-7	few	CASSLMAVGSYEQYF	TGTGCCAGCAGTTTAATGGCAGTCGGGTCCTACGAGCAGTACTTC
NA	TRBV20-1	TRBJ1-5	NA	CSASRGQANQPQHF	TGCAGTGCCTCTCGAGGCCAGGCAAATCAGCCCCAGCATTTT
NA	TRBV12-3/TRBV12-4	TRBJ2-2	NA	CASSLSSYTGELFF	TGTGCCAGCAGTTTATCGAGTTACACCGGGGAGCTGTTTTTT
NA	TRBV28	TRBJ2-7	NA	CASSASFGQRTYEQYF	TGTGCCAGCAGCGCCAGTTTTGGGCAGCGAACCTACGAGCAGTACTTC
TRBD2	TRBV20-1	TRBJ2-7	many	CSAGLAGVRGSYEQYF	TGCAGTGCTGGGCTAGCGGGAGTAAGGGGGTCCTACGAGCAGTACTTC
TRBD2	TRBV4-3	TRBJ2-7	NA	CASSQVTKTSGSSYEQYF	TGCGCCAGCAGCCAAGTTACAAAAACTAGCGGGAGTTCCTACGAGCAGTACTTC
TRBD2	TRBV2	TRBJ2-3	NA	CAGSSERDVTDTQYF	TGTGCCGGCAGTTCGGAGCGGGACGTCACAGATACGCAGTATTTT
NA	TRBV5-1	TRBJ1-2	few	CASSLSRELYGYTF	TGCGCCAGCAGCTTGTCACGGGAACTCTATGGCTACACCTTC
NA	TRBV7-2	TRBJ2-5	NA	CASSGMGGQETQYF	TGTGCCAGCTCCGGGATGGGGGGCCAAGAGACCCAGTACTTC
NA	TRBV7-9	TRBJ2-1	NA	CASSPKKPHLGANEQFF	TGTGCCAGCAGCCCCAAAAAGCCCCACCTAGGGGCCAATGAGCAGTTCTTC
NA	TRBV12-3/TRBV12-4	TRBJ2-1	NA	CAGSFPSENEQFF	TGTGCCGGCAGTTTCCCTAGCGAGAATGAGCAGTTCTTC
TRBD2	TRBV20-1	TRBJ2-7	NA	CSAKTRTSSKQYF	TGCAGTGCAAAAACCCGGACTAGCTCTAAGCAGTACTTC
NA	TRBV6-5	TRBJ2-4	few	CASSSGTLKNIQYF	TGTGCCAGCAGTTCCGGGACACTCAAAAACATTCAGTACTTC
NA	TRBV6-2/TRBV6-3	TRBJ2-7	few	CASSSDRSGEQYF	TGTGCCAGCAGTTCTGACAGGTCAGGCGAGCAGTACTTC
NA	TRBV29-1	TRBJ2-2	once	CSVGLGANTGELFF	TGCAGCGTGGGATTAGGTGCGAACACCGGGGAGCTGTTTTTT
NA	TRBV20-1	TRBJ2-5	NA	CSDGHGKGTQYF	TGCAGCGACGGACACGGCAAGGGGACCCAGTACTTC
TRBD1	TRBV5-1	TRBJ2-3	once	CASSSRQGKGDTQYF	TGCGCCAGCAGCTCCCGACAGGGCAAGGGAGATACGCAGTATTTT
NA	TRBV7-9	TRBJ2-7	NA	CASRLTGDGPYEQYF	TGTGCCAGCAGATTAACTGGGGACGGGCCCTACGAGCAGTACTTC
NA	TRBV4-1	TRBJ1-2	few	CASGGRGRGYTF	TGCGCCAGCGGGGGGCGTGGAAGAGGCTACACCTTC
NA	TRBV7-9	TRBJ2-1	few	CASRLGPEGNEQFF	TGTGCTAGCCGACTAGGTCCAGAGGGCAATGAGCAGTTCTTC
NA	TRBV27	TRBJ2-3	NA	CASSSPELGGDRHAQYF	TGTGCCAGCAGTTCCCCTGAGTTGGGTGGGGACCGGCATGCGCAGTATTTT
TRBD2	TRBV5-1	TRBJ2-5	NA	CASSESGRVETQYF	TGCGCCAGCAGCGAAAGCGGGAGGGTAGAGACCCAGTACTTC